This TCR beta chain is from a study of Ad26.COV2.S vaccination and SARS-CoV-2 variants (dated by TCRdb to the early 2020s). As for the study more broadly: Vaccine-arm donors came from COV1001, a multicentre, randomized, double-blind, placebo-controlled phase I-IIa trial of Ad26.COV2.S in healthy adults. A total of approximately 30 samples were included in the TCR-sequenced set, comprising some 20 Ad26.COV2.S vaccine recipients, 5 placebo recipients and 8 SARS-CoV-2 convalescent individuals. Participants in the trial were split at random into five groups of five each, receiving low-dose or high-dose Ad26.COV2.S once or twice, or else placebo on both occasions. Ad26.COV2.S was administered intramuscularly at a dose of 5x10^10 or 1x10^11 viral particles, either as one shot or as two shots given 56 days apart. TCRbeta repertoire sequencing served as the tool for gauging how specific and how broad the SARS-CoV-2-reactive T cell receptors were following Ad26.COV2.S vaccination. Blinding of investigators to trial group allocation was maintained during experiments and outcome assessment. On the study overall, not on this receptor specifically: After vaccination, substantial breadth of spike-specific CD8+ and CD4+ T cell responses was reported. Higher spike-specific TCR breadth was observed in Ad26.COV2.S recipients than in placebo recipients (P = 0.0014). Non-spike TCR breadth was comparable between vaccine and placebo recipients, consistent with the vaccine containing only spike. The study was not powered for comparison of responses between vaccine doses or regimens. The authors noted that the TCR breadth and depth analyses may have underestimated total T cell responses.

TCRbeta CDR3 regions were sequenced with the immunoSEQ Assay. After extraction, genomic DNA underwent amplification by bias-controlled multiplex PCR, followed by high-throughput sequencing. The authors' analysis ran thus. To quantify the absolute abundance of every unique TCRbeta CDR3 region, sequences were collapsed and filtered. Usable DNA was measured by amplifying reference genes present in all nucleated cells, and TCRbeta template counts were normalized to that usable DNA to estimate T cell fraction. Repertoire TCRs were annotated as SARS-CoV-2-specific when V gene, CDR3 amino acid sequence and J gene were exactly matched to a known reactive TCR set. The reference SARS-CoV-2 TCR set was obtained from MIRA and was filtered for enrichment in COVID-19-positive ImmuneCODE repertoires, whereby public or cross-reactive TCRs were removed. Drawing on the MIRA antigens, annotated TCRs were analysed further at the level of specific ORF or position within ORF. Depth was the summed frequency of annotated unique rearrangements, while breadth was defined as annotated unique rearrangements over total unique productive rearrangements. TCR breadth was compared between groups using two-sided Wilcoxon rank-sum tests. TCRdb took this table from immuneACCESS and kept in-frame rearrangements with V and J called. Such tables lack part of the clones; where checked against another copy, unresolved V genes explain under half of the gap, and the rest is unexplained. V and J calls and clone size are as listed in that table; D and trimming were resolved from the DNA. A total of hundreds of thousands of clones appear in this sample, around 84% of them only once. Roughly 3.3% of the sample is held by the ten biggest clonotypes.

V is pruned by 8 bases and J by 7 bases, leaving 11 bases of the junction without a gene match. The germline V gene supplies CDR1 MNHEY and CDR2 SVGAGI. The CDR3 sequence holds 15 residues, the cysteine and phenylalanine included. Kept here is only the CDR3 DNA, which spans 45 bases and is read in frame from base 1. This clone showed up just a few times. The antigen it recognizes is unknown. Base qualities are missing; no much larger clone stands one base away. The intended sense of this specimen's treatment or condition label: over 15 received Ad26.COV2.S at low or high dose, single or two shots; 5 received placebo; per-sample allocation not given. For vaccine and placebo recipients, the sequenced repertoires came from samples collected on day 63 after the first injection. In Cohort 1b, 25 or so adults aged 18-55 years were enrolled at a single site in Boston, USA, between 29 July and 7 August 2020. As a vaccine, Ad26.COV2.S was a replication-incompetent adenovirus type 26 vector that expressed a prefusion-stabilized SARS-CoV-2 spike protein derived from the original Wuhan strain.

This receptor chain uses TRBV6-5 and TRBJ2-2, with 9 bases in between that match TRBD2. The sample here was peripheral blood, taken in a trial of Ad26.COV2.S vaccine versus placebo. The sequence derives from a person between 18 and 65 years old who received the Ad26.COV2.S COVID-19 vaccine or a placebo. The CDR3 is CASFTPGLAGGELFF. At the DNA level, the sequence is TGTGCCAGCTTCACCCCGGGACTAGCTGGCGGGGAGCTGTTTTTT.